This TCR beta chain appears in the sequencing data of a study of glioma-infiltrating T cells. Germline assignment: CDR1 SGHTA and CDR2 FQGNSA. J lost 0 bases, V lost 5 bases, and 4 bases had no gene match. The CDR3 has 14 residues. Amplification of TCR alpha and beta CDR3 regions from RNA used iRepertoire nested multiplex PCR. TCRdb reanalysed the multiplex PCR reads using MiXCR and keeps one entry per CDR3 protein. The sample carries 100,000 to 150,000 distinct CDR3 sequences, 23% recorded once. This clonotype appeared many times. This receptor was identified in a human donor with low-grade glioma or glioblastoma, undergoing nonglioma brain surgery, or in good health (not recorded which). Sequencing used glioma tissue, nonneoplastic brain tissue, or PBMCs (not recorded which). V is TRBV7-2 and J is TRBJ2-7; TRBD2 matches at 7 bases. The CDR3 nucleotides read TGTGCCAGCAGCATCGGACTAGTCTCCTACGAGCAGTACTTC. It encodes CASSIGLVSYEQYF.